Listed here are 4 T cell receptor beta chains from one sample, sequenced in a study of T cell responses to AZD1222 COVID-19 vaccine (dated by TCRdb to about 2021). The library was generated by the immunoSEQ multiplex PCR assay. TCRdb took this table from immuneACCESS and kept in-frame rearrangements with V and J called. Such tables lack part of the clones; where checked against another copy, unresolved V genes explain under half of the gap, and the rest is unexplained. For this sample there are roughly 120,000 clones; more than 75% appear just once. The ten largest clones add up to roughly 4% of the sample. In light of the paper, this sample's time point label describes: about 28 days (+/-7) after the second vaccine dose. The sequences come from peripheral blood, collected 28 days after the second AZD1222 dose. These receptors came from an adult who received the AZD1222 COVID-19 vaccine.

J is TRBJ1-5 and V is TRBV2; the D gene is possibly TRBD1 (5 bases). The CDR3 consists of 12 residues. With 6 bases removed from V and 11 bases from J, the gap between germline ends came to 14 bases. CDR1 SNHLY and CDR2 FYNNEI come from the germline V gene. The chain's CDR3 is CASRKDRVAQHF. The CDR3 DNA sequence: TGTGCCAGCAGGAAAGACAGAGTGGCCCAGCATTTT.

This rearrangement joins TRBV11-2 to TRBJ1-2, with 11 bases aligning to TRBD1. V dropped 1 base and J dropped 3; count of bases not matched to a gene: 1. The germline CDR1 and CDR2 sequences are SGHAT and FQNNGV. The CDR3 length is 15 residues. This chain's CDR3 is CASSLGTGGHYGYTF. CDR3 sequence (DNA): TGTGCCAGCAGCTTAGGGACAGGGGGCCACTATGGCTACACCTTC. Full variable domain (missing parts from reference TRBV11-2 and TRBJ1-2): EAGVAQSPRYKIIEKRQSVAFWCNPISGHATLYWYQQILGQGPKLLIQFQNNGVVDDSQLPKDRFSAERLKGVDSTLKIQPAKLEDSAVYLCASSLGTGGHYGYTFGSGTRLTVV.

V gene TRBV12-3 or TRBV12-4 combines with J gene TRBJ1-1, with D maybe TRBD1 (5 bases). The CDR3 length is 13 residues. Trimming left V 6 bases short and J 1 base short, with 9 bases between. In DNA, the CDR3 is TGTGCCAGCAGACACGGACAGAACACTGAAGCTTTCTTT. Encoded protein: CASRHGQNTEAFF.

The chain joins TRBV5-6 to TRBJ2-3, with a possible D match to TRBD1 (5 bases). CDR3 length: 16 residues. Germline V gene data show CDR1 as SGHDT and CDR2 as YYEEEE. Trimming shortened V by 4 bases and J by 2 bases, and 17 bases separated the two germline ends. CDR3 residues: CASSLTLRQNTDTQYF. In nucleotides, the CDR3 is TGTGCCAGCAGCCTAACTCTGAGACAGAACACAGATACGCAGTATTTT.